This T cell receptor (beta chain) was sequenced in a study of response to subunit inactivated influenza vaccine. Broader study findings: Each seasonal influenza vaccination, the authors suggested, recruits few new T cells.

This clonotype came up many times. Its antigen is unknown. This CDR3 has 14 residues. The V gene's germline CDR1 is SQVTM and CDR2 ANQGSEA. Trimming took 5 bases from V and 0 from J; bases not matched to a gene: 4. In TCRdb, the RT-PCR reads were re-called with MiXCR into one record per CDR3 protein. The data show 860,000 or so distinct CDR3 sequences, with 20% to 25% seen just once and 10% to 13% held by the top ten. The chain has TRBV29-1 and TRBJ1-1, with 9 bases lining up with TRBD1. Sample: PBMCs from blood, taken 4 to 6 days after vaccination. The source is a man aged 45-65 years who received an inactivated influenza vaccine. CDR3 amino acids: CSVLQGAMNTEAFF. CDR3 DNA sequence: TGCAGCGTTCTACAGGGGGCTATGAACACTGAAGCTTTCTTT.